The following is a T cell receptor beta chain sequence with its context. The source of the sample is a study of cytomegalovirus exposure and HLA in healthy donors. Across the whole study: It was reported in a later analysis that the same platform had been used for the roughly 130 validation repertoires as for the roughly 670 first-cohort repertoires.

This CDR3 is built from 15 residues. From germline, CDR1 is SNHLY and CDR2 FYNNEI. V gave up 0 bases and J gave up 9 bases; unmatched junction bases: 7. Sequencing was performed with immunoSEQ multiplex PCR; in TCRdb, only in-frame clones are kept and a portion is missing. The sample carries about 65,000 clones, 92% recorded once. The origin of this receptor is a woman in her late teens or twenties in good health and CMV-seronegative. V and J are TRBV2 and TRBJ2-1; 8 bases fit TRBD2. The sequencing input was PBMCs. The CDR3 DNA is TGTGCCAGCAGTGAAGCAGGCGGGAGGAGTTCTGAGCAGTTCTTC. Translation gives CASSEAGGRSSEQFF.